This T cell receptor beta chain was documented in a study of spatial heterogeneity in lung cancer (dated by TCRdb to between 2019 and 2020). With respect to the entire study: More beta-chain than alpha-chain transcripts were consistently detected, likely reflecting higher beta-chain transcript abundance. In the raw uncorrected reads, each unique combination of TCR and UMI appeared more than ten times on average. In non-small cell lung cancer, the study quantitatively compared TCR alpha and beta repertoires across several tumor regions, matched nontumor lung, and blood. TCR repertoire features were related to nonsynonymous mutation counts determined by whole-exome sequencing of tumor tissue. In tumor regions, TCR transcript counts showed a strong correlation with a T cell transcriptional module score derived from matched bulk RNA-seq. At surgery, both alpha and beta chains were TCR-sequenced in 220 tumor regions, fewer than 65 matched nontumor lung samples and some 56 PBMC samples. The research as a whole found: Counts of ubiquitous and regional expanded TCRs correlated with counts of ubiquitous and regional nonsynonymous mutations, respectively. Additional single-cell paired TCR alpha and beta sequencing was considered necessary to confirm, at a functional level, the hypothesis that regional TCRs recognize regional mutations. Estimated TCR-seq coverage of tumor T cells was only roughly 7% for alpha chains and approximately 14% for beta chains. The number of expanded intratumoral alpha and beta TCRs correlated with the tumor nonsynonymous mutation count.

The library was made by 5' RACE. The reads were generated on a NextSeq 500. The TCR library protocol attached a unique molecular identifier to each TCR cDNA molecule to allow correction of PCR and sequencing errors. As for how the authors treated the data: Decombinator tools were used for TCR identification, UMI-based error correction and CDR3 extraction. Expanded TCRs were defined as those above a frequency of 2 per 1,000, corresponding to the top 1% of the tumor frequency distribution. Expanded tumor TCRs statistically deemed absent (corrected P<0.05) from at least one tumor region were classed as regional, and all other expanded tumor TCRs were classed as ubiquitous. Renyi diversity was calculated using the R vegan package after each repertoire was subsampled 100 times to 5,000 TCRs. CDR3 similarity networks were constructed using string-kernel similarity of amino acid triplets, with links drawn between CDR3s whose pairwise similarity was above 0.82. TCRdb took the public reads, trimmed them with fastp at Q25, ran MiXCR for clone calling and kept in-frame beta chains. Rows with a matching CDR3 protein are joined into one entry that keeps the most common DNA and genes. What appears here as the V and J calls and clone size reflects TCRdb's work, not the paper's. The sample records about 3,500 distinct CDR3 sequences, 5.1% of which are singletons. The ten biggest clones cover less than 40% of the sample.

This clonotype is medium-sized (0.01 to 0.1%) in its sample. Its antigen is not yet known. No clone much larger than this one lies a single base away; base qualities are absent. The library was designed around alpha chains, so this beta chain is a stray read whose abundance carries little weight. The time point label of this sample denotes: sample taken at primary tumor resection. The donors were more than 65 patients from the lung TRACERx cohort who had early-stage, untreated non-small cell lung cancer. Whole RNA extracted from tumor and nontumor lung tissue, or from cryopreserved PBMC samples, was used for TCR sequencing without cell sorting. Only patients for whom sufficient RNA was available from at least two tumor regions were selected for TCR sequencing. Tumor and adjacent nontumor lung specimens were reviewed by a lung pathologist before selection. V and J are truncated by 6 bases and 0 bases respectively, leaving an intervening sequence of 11 bases. Reading the germline V gene gives CDR1 SQVTM and CDR2 ANQGSEA. Reading from cysteine to phenylalanine, the CDR3 counts 13 amino acids. The read is trimmed to its CDR3 DNA, 39 bases read in frame from base 1.

The sequence was collected from a female donor with early-stage non-small cell lung cancer. Specimen: lung tumor tissue, collected at surgery. Here the chain combines TRBV29-1 and TRBJ2-5; TRBD1 could be the D gene, as 6 bases match. The DNA is as follows: TGCAGCGTCAGGACAGCGTACCAAGAGACCCAGTACTTC. Translated, it gives CSVRTAYQETQYF.